One sample yielded the 5 T cell receptor beta chains listed below, sequenced in a study of cytomegalovirus exposure and HLA in healthy donors (dated by TCRdb to 2017 to 2019). The method behind the library was the immunoSEQ multiplex PCR assay. For the multiplex PCR, a mixture combining 60 forward primers for TCR Vbeta segments and 13 reverse primers for TCR Jbeta segments was used. TCRdb retrieved this table from immuneACCESS and kept in-frame rearrangements only. Not all clones are present; in checked studies, unresolved V genes account for under half, and no reason is known for the remainder. The sample table lists 100,000 or so clones, about three quarters of them with a count of one. 4% to 5.5% of the sample is held by the ten biggest clonotypes. The sequenced sample consisted of PBMCs. The source is a man in his thirties or forties in good health and CMV-seropositive.

The chain is built from TRBV9 and TRBJ2-1; 10 positions match TRBD1. CDR3 length equals 17 residues. Germline CDR1 and CDR2: SGDLS and YYNGEE. The V segment lost 4 bases and the J segment 6 bases; nucleotides outside the gene matches: 13. CDR3 sequence: CASSTRLTGGLGNEQFF. CDR3 bases: TGTGCCAGCAGCACCCGACTGACAGGGGGCCTAGGCAATGAGCAGTTCTTC. The full variable domain, with the rest looked up from reference TRBV9 and TRBJ2-1, is DSGVTQTPKHLITATGQRVTLRCSPRSGDLSVYWYQQSLDQGLQFLIQYYNGEERAKGNILERFSAQQFPDLHSELNLSSLELGDSALYFCASSTRLTGGLGNEQFFGPGTRLTVL.

The chain employs TRBV5-6 and TRBJ1-2; 7 bases align to TRBD1. Losses at the gene ends were 4 bases for V and 5 bases for J; bases not matched to a gene: 5. CDR1 is SGHDT and CDR2 is YYEEEE in the germline V gene. The CDR3 has 13 amino acids. In DNA, the CDR3 is TGTGCCAGCAGCGTCGGGACAGATTATGGCTACACCTTC. Its translation is CASSVGTDYGYTF.

This clone has only a few counts. The V call is TRBV7-2, the J call TRBJ1-1; 9 nucleotides match TRBD1. The CDR3 has 15 residues. Germline loops: CDR1 SGHTA, CDR2 FQGNSA. V shed 2 bases and J 4 bases; nucleotides not matched to a gene: 5. For the CDR3, the DNA is TGTGCCAGCAGCTTAACAGGGGGCAAGGTCACTGAAGCTTTCTTT. Encoded protein: CASSLTGGKVTEAFF.

This rearrangement joins TRBV7-9 to TRBJ2-7, with a tentative D call TRBD1 (5 bases). The CDR3 is made up of 15 amino acids. Germline values: CDR1 SEHNR, CDR2 FQNEAQ (reference sequence). Trimming shortened V by 3 bases and J by 0 bases, and 12 bases separated the two germline ends. The CDR3 sequence: CASSLFPGPSYEQYV. The CDR3 DNA sequence: TGTGCCAGCAGCTTGTTCCCAGGGCCCTCCTACGAGCAGTACGTC.

The V and J genes are TRBV6-1 and TRBJ1-2, with D maybe TRBD1 (5 bases). This CDR3 is built from 13 residues. Per the germline V gene, CDR1 is MNHNS and CDR2 is SASEGT. With 6 bases removed from V and 5 bases from J, the gap between germline ends came to 13 bases. For the CDR3, the DNA is TGTGCCAGCAGAGGGACGGAGGGATATGGCTACACCTTC. Amino acids: CASRGTEGYGYTF.